The 32 T cell receptor beta chains below come from one sample, sequenced in a study of cytomegalovirus exposure and HLA in healthy donors. PCR employed 60 Vbeta and 13 Jbeta primers. Sequenced by immunoSEQ multiplex PCR; TCRdb stores in-frame clones only, minus some. The sample yields 200,000 or so clones, about four fifths seen once. The sample taken for sequencing was PBMCs. These TCRs come from a woman aged 25 to 39 in good health and CMV-seropositive.

The chain has TRBV27 and TRBJ2-7; D perhaps matches TRBD2 (5 bases). The CDR3 sequence is 16 residues long. The germline V and J ends were trimmed by 4 bases and 3 bases, with 19 bases remaining between them. Germline lookup yields CDR1 MNHEY and CDR2 SMNVEV (reference sequence). Here the CDR3 DNA reads TGTGCCAGCAGTTACGACGCGGAGGAGTCCAACTACGAGCAGTACTTC. This translates into CASSYDAEESNYEQYF.

This chain links TRBV6-6 with TRBJ2-4; TRBD1 matches at 8 bases. The length of the CDR3 is 12 residues. V was clipped by 5 bases and J by 6 bases; unmatched bases: 0. The germline V gene has CDR1 MNHNY and CDR2 SVGAGI (reference sequence). CDR3 protein: CASSDRGNIQYF. In nucleotides, the CDR3 is TGTGCCAGCAGTGACAGGGGAAACATTCAGTACTTC.

The rearrangement links TRBV11-3 to TRBJ2-1; D unclear. In germline, CDR1 is SGHNT, CDR2 YENEEA. This CDR3 region has 13 residues. V lost 5 bases and J lost 4, with 9 bases in between. CDR3 DNA sequence: TGTGCCAGCAGCCAATCGACATACAATGAGCAGTTCTTC. Residues: CASSQSTYNEQFF. The full variable domain, rest sourced from reference TRBV11-3 and TRBJ2-1, is EAGVVQSPRYKIIEKKQPVAFWCNPISGHNTLYWYLQNLGQGPELLIRYENEEAVDDSQLPKDRFSAERLKGVDSTLKIQPAELGDSAVYLCASSQSTYNEQFFGPGTRLTVL.

This clone has only a few counts. The chain has TRBV28 and TRBJ1-2, with 9 nucleotides matching TRBD1. The CDR3 spans 15 residues. CDR1 and CDR2 (germline): MDHEN, SYDVKM. The V and J ends lost 3 bases and 6 bases, in that order; junction bases with no gene match: 8. The CDR3 DNA follows: TGTGCCAGCAGTTTGGGGGACAGGGACCGACATGGCTACACCTTC. Encoded protein: CASSLGDRDRHGYTF.

This clone was counted once. The chain joins TRBV19 to TRBJ1-5, with D possibly matching TRBD1 (6 bases). Germline V gene lookup returns CDR1 LNHDA and CDR2 SQIVND (reference sequence). The CDR3 is 14 residues long. Trimming removed 6 bases at V and 3 bases at J, with 12 bases between. The CDR3 region is CASRVRDNNQPQHF. DNA of the CDR3: TGTGCCAGTAGAGTCCGGGACAACAATCAGCCCCAGCATTTT.

The CDR3 nucleotides are TGCGCCAGCAGCCCGTCGACAGGGGGCCCTTACGAGCAGTACTTC. It is translated as CASSPSTGGPYEQYF. This chain uses TRBV4-1 with TRBJ2-7; 10 bases are shared with TRBD1. With V trimmed by 4 bases and J by 4 bases, 7 bases remained unmatched. Germline CDR1 reads MGHRA; CDR2 reads YSYEKL. The CDR3 is 15 residues long.

V is TRBV18 and J is TRBJ1-2, with D maybe TRBD1 (6 bases). Germline assignment: CDR1 KGHSH and CDR2 LQKENI. This CDR3 region has 14 residues. V dropped 3 bases and J dropped 4 bases, with 12 bases sitting between them. CDR3 DNA sequence: TGTGCCAGCTCACCGGACAGTGCCCTCTATGGCTACACCTTC. Amino acids: CASSPDSALYGYTF. The whole variable domain, remainder taken from reference TRBV18 and TRBJ1-2, is NAGVMQNPRHLVRRRGQEARLRCSPMKGHSHVYWYRQLPEEGLKFMVYLQKENIIDESGMPKERFSAEFPKEGPSILRIQQVVRGDSAAYFCASSPDSALYGYTFGSGTRLTVV.

This chain uses TRBV18 with TRBJ1-2; 9 bases align to TRBD1. The CDR3 is made up of 14 amino acids. V lost 4 bases and J lost 6; bases outside the gene matches: 6. Germline CDR1 reads KGHSH; CDR2 reads LQKENI. The DNA for the CDR3 is TGTGCCAGCTCACACCGGGACAGGGAACATGGCTACACCTTC. Protein sequence: CASSHRDREHGYTF.

The chain recombines TRBV15 with TRBJ2-5, with D perhaps matching TRBD1 (6 bases). The assigned J gene may be wrong: the sequence end matches TRBJ2-7 better. CDR3 length: 14 residues. Germline lookup yields CDR1 LNHNV and CDR2 YYDKDF (reference sequence). The CDR3 is CATSRHRVTGEQYF. CDR3 in DNA: TGTGCCACCAGCAGGCACAGGGTAACGGGCGAGCAGTACTTC.

This clone was detected once. V usage is TRBV7-8 and J usage is TRBJ2-2; the match to TRBD2 covers 10 bases. The CDR3 has 16 residues. V was clipped by 5 bases and J by 2 bases; unmatched bases: 5. The germline V gene encodes CDR1 SGHVS and CDR2 FQNEAQ. The CDR3 DNA sequence: TGTGCCAGCAGCCCAACTAGCGGGACAAACACCGGGGAGCTGTTTTTT. It yields the protein CASSPTSGTNTGELFF.

This clone was counted only a few times. The rearrangement uses TRBV9 and TRBJ2-5; D is undetermined. V was trimmed by 4 bases and J by 4 bases, leaving 17 bases between them. The CDR3 length is 15 residues. Germline assignment: CDR1 SGDLS and CDR2 YYNGEE. Here the CDR3 reads CASSSATMMGETQYF. The CDR3 DNA reads TGTGCCAGCAGCTCCGCTACTATGATGGGAGAGACCCAGTACTTC.

The chain couples TRBV7-2 to TRBJ1-6; D uncertain. The ends were cut back, 4 bases at V and 3 bases at J, with 13 bases in the middle. The germline CDR1 and CDR2 sequences are SGHTA and FQGNSA. This CDR3 is 16 amino acids long. Written as DNA, the CDR3 is TGTGCCAGCAGCTCAAATCCGGGAGGCTATAATTCACCCCTCCACTTT. It yields the protein CASSSNPGGYNSPLHF.

The V gene is TRBV19, the J gene TRBJ1-1; TRBD1 might be the D (5 bases). V lost 3 bases and J 3 bases, leaving 8 bases between the germline ends. The germline gives CDR1 LNHDA, CDR2 SQIVND (reference sequence). The CDR3 loop spans 13 amino acids. The CDR3 spells CASSIDRDTEAFF. In nucleotides, the CDR3 is TGTGCCAGTAGTATTGACAGAGACACTGAAGCTTTCTTT.

The V and J genes are TRBV19 and TRBJ2-7; tentative D call: TRBD2 (6 bases). CDR1 and CDR2 (germline): LNHDA, SQIVND (reference sequence). The CDR3 contains 12 residues. The V end lost 1 base, the J end lost 8 bases, and 9 bases lay between the germline ends. CDR3 region: CASSIGAGKQYF. CDR3 bases: TGTGCCAGTAGTATAGGGGCGGGGAAGCAGTACTTC.

The CDR3 DNA reads TGTGCCAGCAGCCACACAGGGGGCAACTTGCCCCAGCATTTT. Encoded protein: CASSHTGGNLPQHF. The V and J genes are TRBV9 and TRBJ1-5; 9 positions agree with TRBD1. Germline V gene sequence: CDR1 SGDLS, CDR2 YYNGEE. The CDR3 is 14 amino acids. Germline trimming cut 4 bases from V and 9 bases from J; bases unmatched to any gene: 8.

The chain has TRBV10-1 and TRBJ2-7, with D possibly being TRBD2 (5 bases). The germline V and J ends were trimmed by 5 bases and 0 bases, with 8 bases remaining between them. This CDR3 region has 13 residues. Germline V gives CDR1 WNHNN, CDR2 SYGVQD (reference sequence). The CDR3 region is CASSPGDSYEQYF. The CDR3 nucleotides read TGCGCCAGCAGTCCCGGGGACTCCTACGAGCAGTACTTC.

CDR3 sequence reads: CASSVSPAGYEQYF. The CDR3 coding sequence is TGTGCCAGCAGCGTATCCCCAGCGGGGTACGAGCAGTACTTC. The chain employs TRBV9 and TRBJ2-7; 7 nucleotides match TRBD2. Germline trimming cut 1 base from V and 4 bases from J; bases unmatched to any gene: 5. There are 14 residues in the CDR3. From germline, CDR1 is SGDLS and CDR2 YYNGEE.

This clone was seen just once. The chain links TRBV10-3 to TRBJ2-1; TRBD2 agrees at 8 bases. With 0 bases clipped from V and 7 bases from J, the junction kept 20 bases outside the gene matches. CDR1 and CDR2 from the germline V gene are ENHRY and SYGVKD. This CDR3 has 20 residues. CDR3 DNA: TGTGCCATCAGTGAGTCGACTCTTTGGCTAGCGGGCTCTAGCCAGAATGAGCAGTTCTTC. Protein: CAISESTLWLAGSSQNEQFF.

This chain uses TRBV5-6 with TRBJ1-5; D is possibly TRBD1 (5 bases). Trimming removed 1 base from V and 2 bases from J, with 13 bases in between. The CDR3 is made up of 16 amino acids. CDR1 and CDR2 (germline): SGHDT, YYEEEE. The CDR3 DNA is TGTGCCAGCAGCTTGTTCAGGGTAGATGGCAATCAGCCCCAGCATTTT. Amino acids: CASSLFRVDGNQPQHF.

V gene TRBV29-1 combines with J gene TRBJ2-2, with TRBD1 matching over 7 bases. V shed 7 bases and J 5 bases; nucleotides not matched to a gene: 7. Germline V lookup: CDR1 SQVTM, CDR2 ANQGSEA. CDR3 size: 13 residues. This chain's CDR3 is CSGGTARTGELFF. Here the CDR3 DNA reads TGCAGCGGGGGGACAGCCCGGACCGGGGAGCTGTTTTTT.

The chain links TRBV27 to TRBJ2-3, with D possibly being TRBD1 (6 bases). The germline V gene has CDR1 MNHEY and CDR2 SMNVEV (reference sequence). Deletions cut 5 bases from V and 2 bases from J, with 20 bases between. The CDR3 contains 17 residues. CDR3 sequence (DNA): TGTGCCAGCAGTCTACTGAGGGGGACAATCTACACAGATACGCAGTATTTT. Protein sequence: CASSLLRGTIYTDTQYF.

The chain has TRBV5-4 and TRBJ2-1; TRBD2 aligns across 9 bases. The V gene's germline CDR1 is SGHNT and CDR2 YYREEE (reference sequence). The CDR3 is made up of 14 amino acids. V lost 10 bases to trimming and J lost 7 bases; unmatched junction nucleotides: 12. CDR3: CAATRASGTNEQFF. Here the CDR3 DNA reads TGTGCCGCAACCCGAGCTAGCGGGACAAATGAGCAGTTCTTC.

V usage is TRBV7-8 and J usage is TRBJ2-7; TRBD1 agrees at 7 bases. CDR3 size: 14 residues. Germline V gene data show CDR1 as SGHVS and CDR2 as FQNEAQ. With 4 bases clipped from V and 2 bases from J, the junction kept 5 bases outside the gene matches. The CDR3 DNA sequence: TGTGCCAGCAGCTGGCTCACAGGGGCCTACGAGCAGTACTTC. This gives the protein CASSWLTGAYEQYF.

This chain links TRBV27 with TRBJ1-1, with D hard to call. V was shortened by 6 bases and J by 3 bases, with 17 bases between the two germline ends. The CDR3 sequence is 15 residues long. In germline, CDR1 is MNHEY, CDR2 SMNVEV (reference sequence). CDR3: CASSPSFGRYTEAFF. The DNA for the CDR3 is TGTGCCAGCAGCCCAAGTTTCGGCAGGTACACTGAAGCTTTCTTT.

The chain combines TRBV2 with TRBJ2-6; no clear D. Germline V CDR1 and CDR2: SNHLY, FYNNEI. The CDR3 is made up of 14 amino acids. The V end lost 8 bases, the J end lost 2 bases, and 10 bases lay between the germline ends. DNA for the CDR3: TGTGCCAGCCGAAGAGTTCCTGGGGCCAACGTCCTGACTTTC. Its translation is CASRRVPGANVLTF. The full variable domain, rest sourced from reference TRBV2 and TRBJ2-6, is EPEVTQTPSHQVTQMGQEVILRCVPISNHLYFYWYRQILGQKVEFLVSFYNNEISEKSEIFDDQFSVERPDGSNFTLKIRSTKLEDSAMYFCASRRVPGANVLTFGAGSRLTVL.

The chain joins TRBV7-2 to TRBJ2-1, with 14 bases identical to TRBD2. V trimming: 5 bases; J trimming: 6 bases; junction bases outside the gene matches: 6. This CDR3 contains 16 residues. CDR1 and CDR2 (germline): SGHTA, FQGNSA. The CDR3 reads CASSAGLAGASNEQFF. The CDR3 DNA is TGTGCCAGCAGCGCGGGACTAGCGGGAGCCAGCAATGAGCAGTTCTTC.

The V and J genes are TRBV4-3 and TRBJ2-3; perhaps TRBD2 as D (5 bases). CDR1 is LGHNA, CDR2 YSLEER, per germline. The CDR3 consists of 16 residues. Trimming shortened V by 0 bases and J by 4 bases, and 14 bases separated the two germline ends. CDR3 DNA: TGCGCCAGCAGCCAAGACTCGCGCGGGCAGGCAGATACGCAGTATTTT. As protein: CASSQDSRGQADTQYF.

This clone has just a few counts. The V and J genes are TRBV27 and TRBJ1-5; TRBD1 aligns across 7 bases. Germline V gene data show CDR1 as MNHEY and CDR2 as SMNVEV (reference sequence). This CDR3 comprises 14 residues. The junction had 3 bases not matched to a gene; V was cut back by 3 bases and J by 4 bases. CDR3 protein: CASSFRGRNQPQHF. The CDR3 nucleotides read TGTGCCAGCAGTTTCAGGGGGAGGAATCAGCCCCAGCATTTT.

This clone was observed a few times. The chain joins TRBV4-1 to TRBJ2-3; TRBD2 matches at 10 bases. The V gene's germline CDR1 is MGHRA and CDR2 YSYEKL. Trimming cost V 5 bases and J 5 bases; bases outside gene matches: 7. The CDR3 is 15 amino acids. As DNA, the CDR3 is TGCGCCAGCAGCGATCTAGCGGGAGTCGTAGATACGCAGTATTTT. Translated, it gives CASSDLAGVVDTQYF.

The count of this clone is one. The rearrangement uses TRBV7-8 and TRBJ2-1; 14 positions agree with TRBD2. Losses at the gene ends were 5 bases for V and 5 bases for J; bases not matched to a gene: 5. The CDR3 sequence is 16 residues long. CDR1 and CDR2 from the germline V gene are SGHVS and FQNEAQ. CDR3 loop: CASSPGTSGGDNEQFF. The CDR3 coding sequence is TGTGCCAGCAGCCCGGGGACTAGCGGGGGTGACAATGAGCAGTTCTTC.

This rearrangement joins TRBV10-3 to TRBJ1-1; the D gene is possibly TRBD1 (6 bases). Germline assignment: CDR1 ENHRY and CDR2 SYGVKD. The CDR3 contains 16 residues. With 8 bases removed from V and 1 base from J, the gap between germline ends came to 20 bases. CDR3 in amino acids: CAIGRPGGAPNTEAFF. The DNA of the CDR3 is TGTGCCATCGGAAGACCGGGGGGGGCCCCGAACACTGAAGCTTTCTTT.

The rearrangement links TRBV5-5 to TRBJ2-7, with D possibly TRBD2 on 5 matching bases. The CDR3 runs 13 residues. CDR1 and CDR2 (germline): SGHKS, YYEKEE (reference sequence). Trimming left V 2 bases short and J 6 bases short, with 12 bases between. The CDR3 protein is CASSLIGVGEQYF. DNA of the CDR3: TGTGCCAGCAGCTTAATCGGGGTGGGCGAGCAGTACTTC.